This T cell receptor beta chain originates from a study of shared clonotypes between healthy human individuals. Assay used: immunoSEQ multiplex PCR; TCRdb lists only in-frame clones, some missing. Found here are hundreds of thousands of clones, more than 70% of them singletons; the top ten hold more than 10%. The germline V gene encodes CDR1 MNHEY and CDR2 SVGAGI. The germline V and J ends were trimmed by 4 bases and 1 base, with 13 bases remaining between them. This CDR3 has 15 residues. V and J are TRBV6-5 and TRBJ2-5, with D perhaps TRBD2 (6 bases). The sequence derives from a woman aged 35 to 49 in good health. Some clones in this sample may be carry-over from other donors' samples. The sample comprised PBMCs. CDR3 loop: CASSFTERVQETQYF. CDR3 DNA sequence: TGTGCCAGCAGTTTCACAGAGCGGGTCCAAGAGACCCAGTACTTC.